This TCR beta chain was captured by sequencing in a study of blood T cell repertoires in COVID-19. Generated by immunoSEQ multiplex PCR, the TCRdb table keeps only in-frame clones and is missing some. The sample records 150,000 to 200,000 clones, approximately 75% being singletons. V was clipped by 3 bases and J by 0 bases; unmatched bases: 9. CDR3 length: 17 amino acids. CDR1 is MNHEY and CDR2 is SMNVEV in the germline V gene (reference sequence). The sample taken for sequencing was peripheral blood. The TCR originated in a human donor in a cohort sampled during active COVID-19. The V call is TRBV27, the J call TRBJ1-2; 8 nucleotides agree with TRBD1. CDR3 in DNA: TGTGCCAGCAGTTTTGGACAGGGAAGGGGGGCTAACTATGGCTACACCTTC. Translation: CASSFGQGRGANYGYTF.